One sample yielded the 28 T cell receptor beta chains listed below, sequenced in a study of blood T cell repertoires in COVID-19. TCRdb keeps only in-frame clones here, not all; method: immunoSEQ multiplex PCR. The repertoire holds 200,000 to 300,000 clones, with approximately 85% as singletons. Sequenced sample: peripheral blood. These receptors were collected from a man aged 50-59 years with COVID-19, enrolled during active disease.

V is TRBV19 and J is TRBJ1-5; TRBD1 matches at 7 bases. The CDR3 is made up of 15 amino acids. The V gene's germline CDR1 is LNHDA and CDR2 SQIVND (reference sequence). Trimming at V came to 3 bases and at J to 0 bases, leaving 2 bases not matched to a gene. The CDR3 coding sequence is TGTGCCAGTAGTATCTACAGGGGTAGCAATCAGCCCCAGCATTTT. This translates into CASSIYRGSNQPQHF.

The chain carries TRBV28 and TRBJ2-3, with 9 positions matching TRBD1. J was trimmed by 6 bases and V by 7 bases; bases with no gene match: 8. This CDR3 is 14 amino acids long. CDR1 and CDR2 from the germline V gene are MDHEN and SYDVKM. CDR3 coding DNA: TGTGCCAGCACCCAACAGGGGGCAGGGGATACGCAGTATTTT. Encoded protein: CASTQQGAGDTQYF.

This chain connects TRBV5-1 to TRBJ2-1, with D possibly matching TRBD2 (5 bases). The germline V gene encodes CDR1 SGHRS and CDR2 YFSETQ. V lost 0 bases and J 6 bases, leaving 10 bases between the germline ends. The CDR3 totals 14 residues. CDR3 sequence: CASSLEGRGNEQFF. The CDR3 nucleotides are TGCGCCAGCAGCTTGGAGGGCCGGGGCAATGAGCAGTTCTTC. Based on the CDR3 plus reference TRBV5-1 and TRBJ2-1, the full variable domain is KAGVTQTPRYLIKTRGQQVTLSCSPISGHRSVSWYQQTPGQGLQFLFEYFSETQRNKGNFPGRFSGRQFSNSRSEMNVSTLELGDSALYLCASSLEGRGNEQFFGPGTRLTVL.

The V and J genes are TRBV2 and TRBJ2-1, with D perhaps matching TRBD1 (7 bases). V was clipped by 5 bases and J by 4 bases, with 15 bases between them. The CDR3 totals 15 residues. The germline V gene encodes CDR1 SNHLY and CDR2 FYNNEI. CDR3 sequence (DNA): TGTGCCAGCAGTAGACTAGGACAGGCATACAATGAGCAGTTCTTC. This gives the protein CASSRLGQAYNEQFF. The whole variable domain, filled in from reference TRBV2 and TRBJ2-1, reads EPEVTQTPSHQVTQMGQEVILRCVPISNHLYFYWYRQILGQKVEFLVSFYNNEISEKSEIFDDQFSVERPDGSNFTLKIRSTKLEDSAMYFCASSRLGQAYNEQFFGPGTRLTVL.

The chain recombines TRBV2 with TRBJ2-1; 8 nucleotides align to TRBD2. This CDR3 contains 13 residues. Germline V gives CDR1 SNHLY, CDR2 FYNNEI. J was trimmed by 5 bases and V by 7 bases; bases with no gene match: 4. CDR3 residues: CASTSGGDNEQFF. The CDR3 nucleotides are TGTGCCAGCACGAGCGGGGGTGACAATGAGCAGTTCTTC.

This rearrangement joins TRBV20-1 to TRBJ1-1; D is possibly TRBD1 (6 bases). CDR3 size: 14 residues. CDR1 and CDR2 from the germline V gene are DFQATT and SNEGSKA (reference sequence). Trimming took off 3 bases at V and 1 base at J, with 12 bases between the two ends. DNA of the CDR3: TGCAGTGCTAGTAGAGGGGGGGGGAACACTGAAGCTTTCTTT. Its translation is CSASRGGGNTEAFF.

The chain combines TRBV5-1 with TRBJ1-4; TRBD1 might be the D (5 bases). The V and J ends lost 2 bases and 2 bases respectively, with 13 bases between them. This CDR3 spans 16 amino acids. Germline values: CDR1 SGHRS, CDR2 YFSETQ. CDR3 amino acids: CASSLQAIGTNEKLFF. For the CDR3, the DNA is TGCGCCAGCAGCTTACAGGCGATTGGGACTAATGAAAAACTGTTTTTT.

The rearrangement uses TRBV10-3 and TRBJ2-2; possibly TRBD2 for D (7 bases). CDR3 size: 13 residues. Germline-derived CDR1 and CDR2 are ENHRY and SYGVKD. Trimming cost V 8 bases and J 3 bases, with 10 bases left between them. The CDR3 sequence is CAIGRGDTGELFF. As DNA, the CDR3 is TGTGCCATCGGGAGGGGGGACACCGGGGAGCTGTTTTTT.

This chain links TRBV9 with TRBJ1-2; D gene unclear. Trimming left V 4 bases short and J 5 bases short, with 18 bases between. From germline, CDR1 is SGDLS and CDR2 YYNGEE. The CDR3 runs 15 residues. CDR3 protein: CASSPSSALTYGYTF. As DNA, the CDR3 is TGTGCCAGCAGCCCCAGTTCAGCGTTGACTTATGGCTACACCTTC.

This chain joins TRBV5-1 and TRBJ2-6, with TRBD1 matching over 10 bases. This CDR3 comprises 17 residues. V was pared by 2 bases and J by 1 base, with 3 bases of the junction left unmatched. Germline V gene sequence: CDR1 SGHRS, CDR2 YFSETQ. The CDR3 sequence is CASSFGTGASGANVLTF. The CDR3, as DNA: TGCGCCAGCAGCTTTGGGACAGGGGCTTCTGGGGCCAACGTCCTGACTTTC. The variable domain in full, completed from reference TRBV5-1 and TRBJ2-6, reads KAGVTQTPRYLIKTRGQQVTLSCSPISGHRSVSWYQQTPGQGLQFLFEYFSETQRNKGNFPGRFSGRQFSNSRSEMNVSTLELGDSALYLCASSFGTGASGANVLTFGAGSRLTVL.

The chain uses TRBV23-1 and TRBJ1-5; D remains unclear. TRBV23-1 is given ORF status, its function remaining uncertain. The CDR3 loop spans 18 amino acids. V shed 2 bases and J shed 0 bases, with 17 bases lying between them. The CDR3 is CASSQIQPNRYSNQPQHF. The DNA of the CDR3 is TGCGCCAGCAGTCAAATACAGCCGAATCGATATAGCAATCAGCCCCAGCATTTT.

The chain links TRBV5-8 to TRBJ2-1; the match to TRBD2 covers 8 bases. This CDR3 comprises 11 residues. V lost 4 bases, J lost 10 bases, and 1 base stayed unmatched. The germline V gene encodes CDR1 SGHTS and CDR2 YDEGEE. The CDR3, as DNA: TGTGCCAGCAGCCCGGGGGGGGAGCAGTTCTTC. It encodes CASSPGGEQFF.

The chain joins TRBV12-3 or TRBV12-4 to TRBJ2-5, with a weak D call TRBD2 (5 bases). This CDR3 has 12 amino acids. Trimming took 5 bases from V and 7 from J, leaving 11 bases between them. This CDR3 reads CASSLSGRTQYF. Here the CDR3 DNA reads TGTGCCAGCAGTCTCTCGGGGAGGACCCAGTACTTC.

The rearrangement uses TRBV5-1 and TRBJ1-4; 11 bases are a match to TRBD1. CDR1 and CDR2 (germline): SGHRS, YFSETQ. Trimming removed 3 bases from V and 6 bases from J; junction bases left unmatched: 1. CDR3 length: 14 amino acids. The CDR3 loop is CASSWGQGDEKLFF. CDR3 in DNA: TGCGCCAGCAGCTGGGGACAGGGGGATGAAAAACTGTTTTTT.

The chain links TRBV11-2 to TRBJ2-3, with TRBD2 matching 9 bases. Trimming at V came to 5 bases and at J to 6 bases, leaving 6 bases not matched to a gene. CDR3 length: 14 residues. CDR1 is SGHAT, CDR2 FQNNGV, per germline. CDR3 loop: CASSPGSGGDTQYF. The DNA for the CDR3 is TGTGCCAGCAGCCCGGGAAGCGGGGGGGATACGCAGTATTTT.

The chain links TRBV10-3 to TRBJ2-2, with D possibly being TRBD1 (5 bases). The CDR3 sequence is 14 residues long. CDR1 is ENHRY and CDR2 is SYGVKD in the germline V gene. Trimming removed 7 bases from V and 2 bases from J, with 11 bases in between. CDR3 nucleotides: TGTGCCATCAAACAGGCGATTAACACCGGGGAGCTGTTTTTT. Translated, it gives CAIKQAINTGELFF.

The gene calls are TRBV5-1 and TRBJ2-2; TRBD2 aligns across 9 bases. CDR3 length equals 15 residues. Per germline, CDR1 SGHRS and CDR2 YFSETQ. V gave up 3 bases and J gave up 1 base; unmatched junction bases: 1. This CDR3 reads CASSYSGGNTGELFF. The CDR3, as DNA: TGCGCCAGCAGCTATAGCGGGGGGAACACCGGGGAGCTGTTTTTT.

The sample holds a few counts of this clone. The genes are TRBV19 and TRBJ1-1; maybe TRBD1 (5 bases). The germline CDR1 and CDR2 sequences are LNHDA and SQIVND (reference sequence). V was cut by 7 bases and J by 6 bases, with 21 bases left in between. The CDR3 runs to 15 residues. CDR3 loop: CASILGVGRNAEAFF. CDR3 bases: TGTGCCAGTATTTTAGGGGTGGGAAGAAACGCTGAAGCTTTCTTT.

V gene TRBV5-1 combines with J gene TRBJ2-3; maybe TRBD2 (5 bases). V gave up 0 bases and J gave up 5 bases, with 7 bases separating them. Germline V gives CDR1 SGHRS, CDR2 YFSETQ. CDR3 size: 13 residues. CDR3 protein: CASSLAGVDTQYF. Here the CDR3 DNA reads TGCGCCAGCAGCTTGGCCGGGGTAGATACGCAGTATTTT.

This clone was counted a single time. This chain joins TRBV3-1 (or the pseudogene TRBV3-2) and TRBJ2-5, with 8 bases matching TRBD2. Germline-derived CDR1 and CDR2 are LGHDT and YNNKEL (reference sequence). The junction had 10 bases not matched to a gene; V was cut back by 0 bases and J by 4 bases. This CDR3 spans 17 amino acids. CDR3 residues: CASSQDGRGGRGETQYF. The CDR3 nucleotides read TGTGCCAGCAGCCAAGATGGTCGGGGGGGCCGGGGAGAGACCCAGTACTTC.

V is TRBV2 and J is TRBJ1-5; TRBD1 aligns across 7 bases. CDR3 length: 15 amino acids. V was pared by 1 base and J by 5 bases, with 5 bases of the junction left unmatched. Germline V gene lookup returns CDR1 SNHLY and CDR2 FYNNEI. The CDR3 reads CASSEEGQVYQPQHF. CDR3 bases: TGTGCCAGCAGTGAAGAAGGACAGGTTTATCAGCCCCAGCATTTT.

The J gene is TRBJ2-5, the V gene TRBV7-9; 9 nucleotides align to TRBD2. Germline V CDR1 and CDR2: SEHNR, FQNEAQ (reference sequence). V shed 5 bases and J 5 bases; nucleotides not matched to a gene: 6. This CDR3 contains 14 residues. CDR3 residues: CASSTPAGGETQYF. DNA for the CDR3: TGTGCCAGCAGCACACCGGCGGGGGGGGAGACCCAGTACTTC.

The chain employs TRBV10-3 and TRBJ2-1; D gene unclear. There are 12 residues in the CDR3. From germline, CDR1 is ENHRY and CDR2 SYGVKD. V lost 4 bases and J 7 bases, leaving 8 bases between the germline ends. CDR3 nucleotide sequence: TGTGCCATCAGTGGTCTAGAAAATGAGCAGTTCTTC. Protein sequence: CAISGLENEQFF.

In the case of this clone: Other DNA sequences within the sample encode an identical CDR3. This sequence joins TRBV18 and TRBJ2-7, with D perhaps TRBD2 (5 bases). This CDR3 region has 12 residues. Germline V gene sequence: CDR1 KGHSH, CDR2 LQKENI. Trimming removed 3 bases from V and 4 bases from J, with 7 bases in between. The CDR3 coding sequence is TGTGCCAGCTCACCGGACTCTTACGAGCAGTACTTC. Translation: CASSPDSYEQYF.

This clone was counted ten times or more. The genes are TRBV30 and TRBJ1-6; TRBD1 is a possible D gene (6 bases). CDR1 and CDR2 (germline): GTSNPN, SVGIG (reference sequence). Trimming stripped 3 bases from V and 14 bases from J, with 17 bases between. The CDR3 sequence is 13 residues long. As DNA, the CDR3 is TGTGCCTGGAGGGGGGCATTTTTTGCCACCCTCCACTTT. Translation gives CAWRGAFFATLHF.

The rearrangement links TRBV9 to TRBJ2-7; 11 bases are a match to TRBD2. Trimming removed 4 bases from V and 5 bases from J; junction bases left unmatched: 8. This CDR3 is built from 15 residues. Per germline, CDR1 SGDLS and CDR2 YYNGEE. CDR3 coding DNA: TGTGCCAGCAGCTCATCACTAGCGGGGGTACACGAGCAGTACTTC. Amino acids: CASSSSLAGVHEQYF. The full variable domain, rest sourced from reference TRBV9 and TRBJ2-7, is DSGVTQTPKHLITATGQRVTLRCSPRSGDLSVYWYQQSLDQGLQFLIQYYNGEERAKGNILERFSAQQFPDLHSELNLSSLELGDSALYFCASSSSLAGVHEQYFGPGTRLTVT.

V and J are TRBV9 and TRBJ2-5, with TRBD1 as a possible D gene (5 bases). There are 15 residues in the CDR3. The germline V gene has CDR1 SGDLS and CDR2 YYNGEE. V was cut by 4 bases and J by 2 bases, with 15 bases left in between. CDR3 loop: CASSLRPGIQETQYF. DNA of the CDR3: TGTGCCAGCAGCCTACGTCCAGGGATTCAAGAGACCCAGTACTTC.

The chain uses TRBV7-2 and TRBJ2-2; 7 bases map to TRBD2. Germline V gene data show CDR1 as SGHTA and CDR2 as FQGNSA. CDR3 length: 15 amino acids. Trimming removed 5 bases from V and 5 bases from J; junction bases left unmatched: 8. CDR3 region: CASSPVWGGTGELFF. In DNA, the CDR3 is TGTGCCAGCAGCCCCGTTTGGGGGGGTACCGGGGAGCTGTTTTTT.